A selection of T cell receptor beta chains follows, all from one sample in a study of T cell responses to AZD1222 COVID-19 vaccine. Clones were sequenced by immunoSEQ multiplex PCR, and TCRdb holds only the in-frame ones, with some missing. The sample includes roughly 150,000 clones, 85% to 90% of them seen just once. The source was peripheral blood, collected on day 0 of AZD1222 vaccination. Receptors originate from an adult in good health. CDR3s include the opening cysteine and the closing phenylalanine or tryptophan. The D gene is left open where the match is weak. For some rows the clone size is stated as once, few or many, or as a class when expanded; others skip it.

CDR3nt	CDR3aa	j_gene	abundance	v_gene	d_gene
TGTGCCAGCAGTTTACCCCCCTGGACGGAAGCTAACTATGGCTACACCTTC	CASSLPPWTEANYGYTF	TRBJ1-2	NA	TRBV28	NA
TGCGCCAGCAGCTCGGGACAGGAGAATCAGCCCCAGCATTTT	CASSSGQENQPQHF	TRBJ1-5	NA	TRBV5-1	TRBD1
TGTGCCACACAGACAGGATCCACACAAGAGACCCAGTACTTC	CATQTGSTQETQYF	TRBJ2-5	NA	TRBV15	NA
TGTGCCAGTAGTCCGGGACAGGGTGTTTACGAGCAGTACTTC	CASSPGQGVYEQYF	TRBJ2-7	NA	TRBV19	TRBD1
TGTGCCAGCAGCTCTGGGGCCAACGTCCTGACTTTC	CASSSGANVLTF	TRBJ2-6	NA	TRBV5-6	NA
TGTGCCAGCAGTTTCTCCCGCCCAGGGGGCGGCTACACCTTC	CASSFSRPGGGYTF	TRBJ1-2	once	TRBV27	TRBD1
NA	CASSKVGRGSSGANVLTF	TRBJ2-6	NA	TRBV21-1	NA
TGTGCCAGCAGTTTAAGTCAGTTTACTAGCGACCGATACAATGAGCAGTTCTTC	CASSLSQFTSDRYNEQFF	TRBJ2-1	NA	TRBV27	TRBD2
TGTGCCACTCCCGGCGGGTACGCAGATACGCAGTATTTT	CATPGGYADTQYF	TRBJ2-3	NA	TRBV21-1	NA
TGTGCCAGCCGGGATCCTCTTGAGACCCAGTACTTC	CASRDPLETQYF	TRBJ2-5	few	TRBV3-1/TRBV3-2	NA
TGTGCCAGCAGCCGTGACTCGGGACAGGGCTCCTACGAGCAGTACTTC	CASSRDSGQGSYEQYF	TRBJ2-7	NA	TRBV7-2	TRBD1
TGTGCCAGCAGTGAAGCCCTTGGTGGGGCTTTCTTT	CASSEALGGAFF	TRBJ1-1	NA	TRBV6-1	NA
TGTGCCAGCAGACCCGGGACAGGGGGCTTCTACGAGCAGTACTTC	CASRPGTGGFYEQYF	TRBJ2-7	NA	TRBV7-6	TRBD1
TGTGCCAGCAGCTTAGGGCACCCCGAAGGGCCCCAGCATTTT	CASSLGHPEGPQHF	TRBJ1-5	many	TRBV7-8	NA
TGTGCCAGTAGTCCGTCGACAGGGAACACTGAAGCTTTCTTT	CASSPSTGNTEAFF	TRBJ1-1	NA	TRBV19	NA
TGCGCCAGCAGCTCAGGGACAGGGCGGGATGAGCAGTTCTTC	CASSSGTGRDEQFF	TRBJ2-1	NA	TRBV5-1	TRBD1
TGTGCCTGGACTAAGCGGGAGAGAGATACGCAGTATTTT	CAWTKRERDTQYF	TRBJ2-3	few	TRBV30	TRBD2
TGTGCCAGCAGCCCGGGACTAGCGGTGGGGTTTGAGCAGTTCTTC	CASSPGLAVGFEQFF	TRBJ2-1	NA	TRBV27	TRBD2
TGTGCCAGCAGTCGCGCCCACGAGCAGTACTTC	CASSRAHEQYF	TRBJ2-7	NA	TRBV6-5	NA
TGTGCCAGCAGCCAAGCCGGCAGCATGAACACTGAAGCTTTCTTT	CASSQAGSMNTEAFF	TRBJ1-1	NA	TRBV3-1/TRBV3-2	NA
TGTGCCAGCAGCTGGACAGACTCTGGAAACACCATATATTTT	CASSWTDSGNTIYF	TRBJ1-3	NA	TRBV11-1	NA
TGTGCCAGCAGCCTAGGGGATTCACCCCTCCACTTT	CASSLGDSPLHF	TRBJ1-6	NA	TRBV6-5	NA
TGTGCCAGCAGCTCTCGGGACCTGGAAGGGGAGCTGTTTTTT	CASSSRDLEGELFF	TRBJ2-2	NA	TRBV11-3	NA